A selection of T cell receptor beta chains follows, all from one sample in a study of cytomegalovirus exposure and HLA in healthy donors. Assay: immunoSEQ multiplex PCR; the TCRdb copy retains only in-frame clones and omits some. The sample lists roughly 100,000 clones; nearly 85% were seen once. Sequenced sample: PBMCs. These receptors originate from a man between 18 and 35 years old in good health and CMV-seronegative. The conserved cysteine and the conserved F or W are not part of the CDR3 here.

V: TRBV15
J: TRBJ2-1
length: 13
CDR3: ATRPRTGGWNEQF

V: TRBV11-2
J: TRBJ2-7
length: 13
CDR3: ASNLAGGSSYEQY

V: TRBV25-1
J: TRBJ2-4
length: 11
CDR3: ASSVTGAVIQY

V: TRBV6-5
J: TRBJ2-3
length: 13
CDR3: ASSLAGENTDTQY

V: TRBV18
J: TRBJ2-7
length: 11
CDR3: ASSPAETREQY

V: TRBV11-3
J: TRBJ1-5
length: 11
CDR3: ASSWGQNQPQH

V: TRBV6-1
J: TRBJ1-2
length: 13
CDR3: ASSDSGGGGYGYT

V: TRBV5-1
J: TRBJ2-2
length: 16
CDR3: ASSSGLAGGRNTGELF

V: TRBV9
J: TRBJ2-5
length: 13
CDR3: ASSPRQSPQETQY

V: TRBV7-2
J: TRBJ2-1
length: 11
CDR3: ASSHSPYNEQF

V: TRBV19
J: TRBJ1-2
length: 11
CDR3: ASSIGTVHGYT

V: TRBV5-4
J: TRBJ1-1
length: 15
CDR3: ASRRSLGDRKDTEAF

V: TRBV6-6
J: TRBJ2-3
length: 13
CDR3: ASSPSGTRTDTQY

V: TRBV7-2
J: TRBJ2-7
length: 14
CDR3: ASSLVGRNNLYEQY

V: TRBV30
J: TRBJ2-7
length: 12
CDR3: AWRNSGMSYEQY

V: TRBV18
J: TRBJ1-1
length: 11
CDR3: ATSESMNTEAF

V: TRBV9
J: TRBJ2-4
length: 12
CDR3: ASSVEDSYDIQY

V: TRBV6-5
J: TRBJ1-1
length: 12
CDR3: ASALGQVNTEAF

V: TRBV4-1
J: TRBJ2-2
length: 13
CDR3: ASSQISGSTGELF

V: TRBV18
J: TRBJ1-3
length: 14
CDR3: ASSPQKTGIGNTIY

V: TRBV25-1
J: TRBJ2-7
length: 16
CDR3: ASSESGTSGRAVNEQY

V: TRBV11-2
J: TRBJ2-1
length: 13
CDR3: ASSPGQDSYNEQF

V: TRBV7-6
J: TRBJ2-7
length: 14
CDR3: ASSLVRDRGRREQY

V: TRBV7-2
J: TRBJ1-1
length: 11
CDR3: ASSLYRSSEAF

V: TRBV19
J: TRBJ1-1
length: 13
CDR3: ASSIVATLNTEAF

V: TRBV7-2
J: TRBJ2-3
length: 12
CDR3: ASGQDRGPDTQY

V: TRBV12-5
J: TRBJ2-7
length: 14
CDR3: ASGLVVGGGAGEQY

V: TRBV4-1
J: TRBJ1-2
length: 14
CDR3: ASSQNPGQGHYGYT

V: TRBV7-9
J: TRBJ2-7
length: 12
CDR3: ASSPDSSSYEQY

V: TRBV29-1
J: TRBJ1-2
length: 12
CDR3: SVEEGRLNYGYT

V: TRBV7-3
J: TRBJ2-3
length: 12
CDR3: ASSRGRSTDTQY

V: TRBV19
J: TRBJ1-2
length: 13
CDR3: ASKDRGPVSGGYT

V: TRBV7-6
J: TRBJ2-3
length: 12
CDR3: ASSARQGSDTQY

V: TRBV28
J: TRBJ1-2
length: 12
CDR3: ASSWGGANYGYT

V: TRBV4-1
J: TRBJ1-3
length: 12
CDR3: ASSPTGSGNTIY

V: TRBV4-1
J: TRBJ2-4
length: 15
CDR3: ASSQPRTGSAKNIQY

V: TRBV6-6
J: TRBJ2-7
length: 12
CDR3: ASSYSTGGNEQY

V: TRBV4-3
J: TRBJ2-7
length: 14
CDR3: ASIKAPGQPLPEQY

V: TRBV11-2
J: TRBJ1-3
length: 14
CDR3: ASSLETFLSGNTIY

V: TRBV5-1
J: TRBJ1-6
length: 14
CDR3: ASTPRPGDYNSPLH